The 5 T cell receptor beta chains below come from one sample, sequenced in a study of Graves' ophthalmopathy and Graves' hyperthyroidism. Beta-chain TCR CDR3 regions were amplified from RNA transcripts. Following a first-round RT-PCR that used HTBI primers, a second-round multiplex PCR was carried out. Each CDR3 protein gets one entry after TCRdb re-called the multiplex PCR reads with MiXCR. The table has 660,000 or so distinct CDR3 sequences, approximately 39% seen once. Sequencing was carried out using peripheral blood. The source is an adult man with Graves' ophthalmopathy.

CDR3 in DNA: TGTGCCAGTAGGGCTAGCGGGGGGACCGGGGAGCTGTTTTTT. The encoded protein is CASRASGGTGELFF. The V gene is TRBV19, the J gene TRBJ2-2; TRBD2 matches 11 bases. Germline lookup yields CDR1 LNHDA and CDR2 SQIVND (reference sequence). CDR3 length: 14 amino acids. Trimming took 6 bases from V and 5 from J; bases not matched to a gene: 2.

V usage is TRBV25-1 and J usage is TRBJ1-6; 8 bases fit TRBD1. This CDR3 is 13 amino acids long. Germline V lookup: CDR1 MGHDK, CDR2 SYGVNS. V shed 11 bases, J shed 3 bases, and the junction held 3 bases outside the gene matches. CDR3 sequence (DNA): TGTGCCTGGGGACAGGTCTATAATTCACCCCTCCACTTT. Its translation is CAWGQVYNSPLHF.

The chain employs TRBV5-1 and TRBJ2-2; a possible D gene is TRBD2 (6 bases). The length of the CDR3 is 15 residues. Per the germline V gene, CDR1 is SGHRS and CDR2 is YFSETQ. The V end was cut by 5 bases, the J end by 7 bases, with 18 bases between. CDR3 sequence reads: CASRTGLATNGELFF. CDR3 DNA: TGCGCCAGCAGGACGGGACTGGCAACAAACGGGGAGCTGTTTTTT.

This clonotype was detected many times. The V call is TRBV2, the J call TRBJ2-7; D not certain. The germline CDR1 and CDR2 sequences are SNHLY and FYNNEI. The CDR3 totals 15 residues. The V gene lost 3 bases and the J gene lost 4 bases, with 16 bases spanning the gap. The CDR3 DNA follows: TGTGCCAGCAGTGAGGGCGAAAACTTGCTTTACGAGCAGTACTTC. Its protein product is CASSEGENLLYEQYF. Supplemented by reference TRBV2 and TRBJ2-7, the full variable domain reads EPEVTQTPSHQVTQMGQEVILRCVPISNHLYFYWYRQILGQKVEFLVSFYNNEISEKSEIFDDQFSVERPDGSNFTLKIRSTKLEDSAMYFCASSEGENLLYEQYFGPGTRLTVT.

In this sample, this clonotype turned up many times. The genes are TRBV5-6 and TRBJ1-2, with 9 bases that match TRBD1. With V trimmed by 6 bases and J by 0 bases, 6 bases remained unmatched. This CDR3 comprises 15 residues. Germline values: CDR1 SGHDT, CDR2 YYEEEE. The CDR3: CASIPRDRANYGYTF. CDR3 DNA sequence: TGTGCCAGCATCCCCCGGGACAGGGCTAACTATGGCTACACCTTC.